These T cell receptor beta chains were read from a single sample in a study of cytomegalovirus exposure and HLA in healthy donors. Some clones are missing from TCRdb's copy, which holds only in-frame ones; the method was immunoSEQ multiplex PCR. The sample lists about 160,000 clones; 95% to 97% were seen once. What was sequenced was PBMCs. The receptors stem from a woman between 18 and 29 years old in good health and CMV-seronegative. The conserved cysteine and the conserved F or W are not part of the CDR3 here.

j_call v_call cdr3_aa
TRBJ1-5 TRBV30 AWSVLGGSNQPQH
TRBJ2-3 TRBV29-1 SASGSYSTDTQY
TRBJ1-4 TRBV7-6 ASSLMGFGEKLF
TRBJ2-2 TRBV6-5 ASTTDRANTGELF
TRBJ1-1 TRBV11-1 ASSFYAGATEAF
TRBJ2-3 TRBV5-1 ASSLVGGGTDTQY
TRBJ2-7 TRBV6-1 ATRGRPDSYEQY
TRBJ1-3 TRBV9 ASSPGSGGNTIY
TRBJ1-6 TRBV25-1 ASSEQGYSPLH
TRBJ2-5 TRBV6-5 ASSPLQGIGETQY
TRBJ2-1 TRBV6-5 ASSYALGGNEQF
TRBJ1-2 TRBV6-1 ASSAWTGGNYGYT
TRBJ1-1 TRBV28 ASSLGHENTEAF
TRBJ1-1 TRBV19 ASSISGGLLTEAF
TRBJ2-5 TRBV15 ATSSSGISQIAQETQY
TRBJ1-2 TRBV29-1 SVEDRTGGTYGYT
TRBJ1-4 TRBV27 ASSSLDRTATNEKLF
TRBJ1-5 TRBV5-8 ASSLAPSGQSYSNQPQH
TRBJ1-1 TRBV5-8 ASSRGWTEAF
TRBJ2-7 TRBV19 ASSSGTGEVYEQY
TRBJ1-2 TRBV4-3 ASSQVGQGSYGYT
TRBJ2-1 TRBV6-5 ASSYSGLNEQF
TRBJ2-7 TRBV19 ASSRSRDSSYEQY
TRBJ1-2 TRBV5-1 ASSLAGQGARGYT
TRBJ1-1 TRBV2 ASSVYRRNTEAF
TRBJ2-2 TRBV21-1 AAFPKSIRAFVNTGELF